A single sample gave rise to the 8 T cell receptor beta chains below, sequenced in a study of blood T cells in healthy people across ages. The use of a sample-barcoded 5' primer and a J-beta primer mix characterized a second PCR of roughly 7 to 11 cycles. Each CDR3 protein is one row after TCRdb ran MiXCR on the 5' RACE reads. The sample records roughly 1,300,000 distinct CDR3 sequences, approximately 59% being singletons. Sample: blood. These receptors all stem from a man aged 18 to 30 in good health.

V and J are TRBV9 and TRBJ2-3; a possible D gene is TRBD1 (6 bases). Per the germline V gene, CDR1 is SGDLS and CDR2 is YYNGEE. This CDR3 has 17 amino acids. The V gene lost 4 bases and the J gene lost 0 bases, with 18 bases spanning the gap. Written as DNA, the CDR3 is TGTGCCAGCAGCTTTATTCTCAGGGGTGGTAGCACAGATACGCAGTATTTT. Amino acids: CASSFILRGGSTDTQYF.

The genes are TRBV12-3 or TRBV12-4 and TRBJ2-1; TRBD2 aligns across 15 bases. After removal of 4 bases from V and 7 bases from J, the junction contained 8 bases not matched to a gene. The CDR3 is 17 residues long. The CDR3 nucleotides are TGTGCCAGCAGTTACGGGACTAGCGGGAGGCCGACGAATGAGCAGTTCTTC. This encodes CASSYGTSGRPTNEQFF.

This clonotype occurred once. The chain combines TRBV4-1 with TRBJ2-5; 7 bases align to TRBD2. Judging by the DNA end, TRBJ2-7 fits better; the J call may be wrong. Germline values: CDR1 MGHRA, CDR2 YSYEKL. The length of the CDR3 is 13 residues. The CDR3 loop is CASSSWGGNEQYF. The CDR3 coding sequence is TGCGCCAGCAGCTCGTGGGGGGGGAACGAGCAGTACTTC.

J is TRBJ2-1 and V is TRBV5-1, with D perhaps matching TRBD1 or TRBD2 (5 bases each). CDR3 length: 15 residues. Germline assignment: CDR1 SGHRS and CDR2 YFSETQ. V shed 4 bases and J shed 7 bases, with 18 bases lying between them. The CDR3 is CASSPRGRGKNEQFF. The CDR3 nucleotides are TGCGCCAGCAGCCCCCGGGGACGGGGTAAGAATGAGCAGTTCTTC.

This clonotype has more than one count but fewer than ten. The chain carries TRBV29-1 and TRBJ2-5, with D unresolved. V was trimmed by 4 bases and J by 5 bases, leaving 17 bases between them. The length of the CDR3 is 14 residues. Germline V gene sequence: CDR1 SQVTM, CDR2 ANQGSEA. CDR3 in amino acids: CSVGSGRARETQYF. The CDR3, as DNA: TGCAGCGTTGGCTCCGGACGGGCGAGGGAGACCCAGTACTTC.

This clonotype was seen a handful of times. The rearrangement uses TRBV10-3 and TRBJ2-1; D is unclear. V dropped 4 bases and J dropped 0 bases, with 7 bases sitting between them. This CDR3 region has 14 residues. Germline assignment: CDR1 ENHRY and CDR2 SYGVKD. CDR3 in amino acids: CAISVASSYNEQFF. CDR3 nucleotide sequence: TGTGCCATCAGTGTGGCCAGCTCCTACAATGAGCAGTTCTTC.

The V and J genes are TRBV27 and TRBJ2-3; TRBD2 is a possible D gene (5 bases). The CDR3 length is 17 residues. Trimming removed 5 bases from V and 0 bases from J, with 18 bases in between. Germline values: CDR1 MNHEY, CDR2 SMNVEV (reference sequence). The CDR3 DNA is TGTGCCAGCAGTCTAGCCCCTTCTAGAATAAGCACAGATACGCAGTATTTT. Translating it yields CASSLAPSRISTDTQYF.

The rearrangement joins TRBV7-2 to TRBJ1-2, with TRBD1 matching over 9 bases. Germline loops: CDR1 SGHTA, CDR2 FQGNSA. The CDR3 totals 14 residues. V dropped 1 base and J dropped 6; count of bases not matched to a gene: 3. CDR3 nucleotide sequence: TGTGCCAGCAGCTTAGGCCGGACAGGGGATGGCTACACCTTC. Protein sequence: CASSLGRTGDGYTF.